This T cell receptor (beta chain) was documented in a study of post-analysis software for immune sequencing data. Study overall: Both relapsing-remitting and secondary progressive multiple sclerosis featured among the disease courses, as did progressive-relapsing multiple sclerosis. Study conclusions and caveats: Strong co-clustering by F measure linked samples that shared a preparation batch. Roughly five TRBV segments were more frequent in patients than controls; TRBV5-6, TRBV5-1 and TRBV20-1 belonged to this group. Significantly lower normalized Chao1 diversity was seen in multiple sclerosis patients than in controls.

To note about this clonotype: Its antigen is not identified.

The CDR3 is made up of 16 amino acids. Germline V gene sequence: CDR1 PRHDT, CDR2 FYEKMQ (reference sequence). J was trimmed by 2 bases and V by 6 bases; bases with no gene match: 7. TCR beta cDNA libraries had unique molecular identifiers. cDNA molecules numbering roughly 0.5 million came from approximately 0.91 to 9.4 million T cells. A single record per CDR3 protein comes from TCRdb applying MiXCR to the PCR reads. The sample comprises roughly 800,000 distinct CDR3 sequences, about half of which are singletons, and 4.9% rests with the top ten. Sequences were obtained from blood. The clonotype comes from a girl between 10 and 17 years old with multiple sclerosis. The rearrangement links TRBV13 to TRBJ2-3, with 11 bases aligning to TRBD2. The CDR3 is CASRRDSGRVTDTQYF. DNA of the CDR3: TGTGCCAGCAGGCGAGATAGCGGGAGGGTCACAGATACGCAGTATTTT.